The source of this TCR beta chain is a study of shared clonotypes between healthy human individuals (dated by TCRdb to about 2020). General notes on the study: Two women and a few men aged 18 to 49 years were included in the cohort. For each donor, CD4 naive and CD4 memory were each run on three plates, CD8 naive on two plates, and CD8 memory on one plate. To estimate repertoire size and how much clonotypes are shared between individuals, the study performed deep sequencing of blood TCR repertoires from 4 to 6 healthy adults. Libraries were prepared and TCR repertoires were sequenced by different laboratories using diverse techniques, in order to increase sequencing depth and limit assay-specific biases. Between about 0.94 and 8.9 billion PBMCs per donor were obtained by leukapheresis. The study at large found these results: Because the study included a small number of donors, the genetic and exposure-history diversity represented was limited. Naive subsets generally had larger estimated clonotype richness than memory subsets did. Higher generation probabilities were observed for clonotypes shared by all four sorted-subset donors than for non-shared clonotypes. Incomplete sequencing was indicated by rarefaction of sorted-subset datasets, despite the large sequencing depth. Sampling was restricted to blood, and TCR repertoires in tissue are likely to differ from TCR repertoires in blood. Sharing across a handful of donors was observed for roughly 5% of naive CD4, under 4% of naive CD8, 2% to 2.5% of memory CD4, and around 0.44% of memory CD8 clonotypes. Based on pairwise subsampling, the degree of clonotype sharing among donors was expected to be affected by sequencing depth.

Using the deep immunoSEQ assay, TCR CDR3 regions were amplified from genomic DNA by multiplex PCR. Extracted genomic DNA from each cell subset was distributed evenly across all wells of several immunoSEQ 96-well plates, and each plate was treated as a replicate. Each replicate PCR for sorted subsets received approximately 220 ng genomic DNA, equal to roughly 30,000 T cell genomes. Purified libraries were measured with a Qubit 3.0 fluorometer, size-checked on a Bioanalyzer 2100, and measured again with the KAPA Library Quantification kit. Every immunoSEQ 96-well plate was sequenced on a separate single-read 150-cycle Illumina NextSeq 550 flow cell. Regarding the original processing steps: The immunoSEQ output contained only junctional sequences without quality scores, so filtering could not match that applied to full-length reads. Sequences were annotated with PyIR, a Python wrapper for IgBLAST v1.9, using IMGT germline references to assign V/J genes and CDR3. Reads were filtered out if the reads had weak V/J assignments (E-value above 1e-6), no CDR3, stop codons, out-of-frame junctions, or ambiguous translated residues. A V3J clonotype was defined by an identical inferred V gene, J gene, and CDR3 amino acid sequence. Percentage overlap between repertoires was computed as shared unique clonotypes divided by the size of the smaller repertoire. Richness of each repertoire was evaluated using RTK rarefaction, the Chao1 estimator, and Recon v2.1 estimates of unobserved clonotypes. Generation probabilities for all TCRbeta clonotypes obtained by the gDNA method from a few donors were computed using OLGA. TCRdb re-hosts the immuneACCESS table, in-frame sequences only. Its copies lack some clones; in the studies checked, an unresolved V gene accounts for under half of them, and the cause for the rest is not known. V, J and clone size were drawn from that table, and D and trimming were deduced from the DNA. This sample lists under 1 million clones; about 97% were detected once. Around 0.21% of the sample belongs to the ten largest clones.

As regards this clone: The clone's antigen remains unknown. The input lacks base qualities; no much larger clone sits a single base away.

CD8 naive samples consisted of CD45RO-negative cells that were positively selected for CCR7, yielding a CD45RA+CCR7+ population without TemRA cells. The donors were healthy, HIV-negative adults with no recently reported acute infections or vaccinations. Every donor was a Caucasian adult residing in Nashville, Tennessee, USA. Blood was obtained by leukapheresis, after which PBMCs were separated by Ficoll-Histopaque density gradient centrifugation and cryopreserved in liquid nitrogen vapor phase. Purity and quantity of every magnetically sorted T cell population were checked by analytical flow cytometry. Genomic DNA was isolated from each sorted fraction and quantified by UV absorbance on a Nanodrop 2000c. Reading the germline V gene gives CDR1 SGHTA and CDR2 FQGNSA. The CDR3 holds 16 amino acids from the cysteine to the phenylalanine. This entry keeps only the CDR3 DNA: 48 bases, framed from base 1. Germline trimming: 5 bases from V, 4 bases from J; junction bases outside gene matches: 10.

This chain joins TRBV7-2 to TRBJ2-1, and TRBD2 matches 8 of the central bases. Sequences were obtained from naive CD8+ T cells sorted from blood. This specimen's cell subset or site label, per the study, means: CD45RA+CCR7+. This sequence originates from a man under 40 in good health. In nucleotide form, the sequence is TGTGCCAGCAGCACTAAGCCGGGGGGGCTGTACAATGAGCAGTTCTTC. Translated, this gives CASSTKPGGLYNEQFF.